This T cell receptor beta chain was recovered during a study of cytomegalovirus exposure and HLA in healthy donors. The overall study: Researchers previously reported finding fewer than 140 million unique TCR beta sequences from around 200 million T cells. Study-wide points: For TCR beta chains, V- and J-gene trimming was later linked to a missense DCLRE1C variant.

13 Jbeta primers and 60 Vbeta primers were used for the PCR. Sequencing was performed with immunoSEQ multiplex PCR; in TCRdb, only in-frame clones are kept and a portion is missing. The sample yields roughly 69,000 clones, 76% seen once. Germline CDR1 is LNHDA and CDR2 is SQIVND (reference sequence). The CDR3 covers 15 residues. The germline V and J ends were trimmed by 6 bases and 0 bases, with 13 bases remaining between them. Regarding this clone: The antigen is unknown.

The TCR originated in a man aged 18 to 30 in good health and CMV-seronegative. This chain links TRBV19 with TRBJ2-3; possible D gene TRBD1, 6 bases. The sequencing sample was made of PBMCs. In DNA, the CDR3 is TGTGCCAGTAGCACAGGGAACCCTAGCACAGATACGCAGTATTTT. It encodes CASSTGNPSTDTQYF.